This entry lists 21 T cell receptor beta chains sequenced from one sample in a study of blood T cell repertoires in COVID-19. The assay was immunoSEQ multiplex PCR, and TCRdb's table has in-frame clones only and misses some. The sample lists tens of thousands of clones, 91% occurring once. Sequencing input: peripheral blood. The receptors originated from a man in his sixties with acute or convalescent COVID-19.

The chain joins TRBV11-3 to TRBJ2-3; D gene unclear. CDR1 and CDR2 from the germline V gene are SGHNT and YENEEA. Trimming left V 0 bases short and J 2 bases short, with 9 bases between. The CDR3 is 15 residues long. The CDR3 spells CASSLDLADTDTQYF. CDR3 DNA sequence: TGTGCCAGCAGCTTAGATTTGGCAGACACAGATACGCAGTATTTT.

This chain connects TRBV6-5 to TRBJ2-5, with a weak D call TRBD2 (6 bases). V lost 7 bases and J 5 bases, leaving 14 bases between the germline ends. Germline-derived CDR1 and CDR2 are MNHEY and SVGAGI. This CDR3 spans 13 amino acids. The DNA of the CDR3 is TGTGCCAGCAATGGGGCGGGATGGGAGACCCAGTACTTC. This translates into CASNGAGWETQYF.

This rearrangement joins TRBV9 to TRBJ2-7; possible D gene TRBD1, 7 bases. Germline-derived CDR1 and CDR2 are SGDLS and YYNGEE. The CDR3 has 13 residues. V was shortened by 4 bases and J by 7 bases, with 15 bases between the two germline ends. The CDR3 sequence: CASSSGGMGEQYF. The DNA for the CDR3 is TGTGCCAGCAGCTCAGGGGGGATGGGGGAGCAGTACTTC. Combining the CDR3 with reference TRBV9 and TRBJ2-7 gives the whole variable domain DSGVTQTPKHLITATGQRVTLRCSPRSGDLSVYWYQQSLDQGLQFLIQYYNGEERAKGNILERFSAQQFPDLHSELNLSSLELGDSALYFCASSSGGMGEQYFGPGTRLTVT.

The chain recombines TRBV7-3 with TRBJ2-3; maybe TRBD1 (8 bases). Germline V gene lookup returns CDR1 SGHTA and CDR2 FQGTGA. The germline V and J ends were trimmed by 5 bases and 1 base, with 25 bases remaining between them. The CDR3 has 19 residues. CDR3 nucleotide sequence: TGTGCCAGCAGCCGGGACAGGATCGCCGACGGACTAGGCACAGATACGCAGTATTTT. Translation: CASSRDRIADGLGTDTQYF.

This chain uses TRBV9 with TRBJ2-5, with D possibly being TRBD1 (6 bases). Germline V gene sequence: CDR1 SGDLS, CDR2 YYNGEE. The CDR3 contains 14 residues. V was cut by 5 bases and J by 5 bases, with 16 bases left in between. CDR3 region: CASSRQVPGETQYF. In DNA, the CDR3 is TGTGCCAGCAGTCGACAGGTTCCAGGGGAGACCCAGTACTTC.

The chain combines TRBV30 with TRBJ1-2, with D tentatively TRBD1 (6 bases). The CDR3 consists of 12 residues. Trimming took 3 bases from V and 2 from J, leaving 7 bases between them. The V gene's germline CDR1 is GTSNPN and CDR2 SVGIG (reference sequence). CDR3 loop: CAWRQGNYGYTF. As DNA, the CDR3 is TGTGCCTGGAGACAGGGCAACTATGGCTACACCTTC.

The chain recombines TRBV7-3 with TRBJ1-2; TRBD1 matches 9 bases. Germline CDR1 SGHTA, CDR2 FQGTGA. V shed 6 bases, J shed 3 bases, and the junction held 8 bases outside the gene matches. The CDR3 runs 15 residues. CDR3 in amino acids: CASSLQGAFDYGYTF. The CDR3 region has the DNA TGTGCCAGCAGTTTACAGGGGGCGTTTGACTATGGCTACACCTTC.

DNA for the CDR3: TGTGCCAGCAGTGAAACTTTGACAGCCGCTTTCTTT. Encoded protein: CASSETLTAAFF. The chain couples TRBV6-1 to TRBJ1-1, with D possibly being TRBD1 (5 bases). This CDR3 spans 12 amino acids. Trimming pared 2 bases from V and 11 bases from J, leaving 12 bases between. Looked up from germline, CDR1 is MNHNS and CDR2 is SASEGT.

This rearrangement joins TRBV9 to TRBJ2-2; TRBD1 is a possible D gene (5 bases). The CDR3 runs to 16 residues. The V end was cut by 6 bases, the J end by 0 bases, with 15 bases between. CDR1 SGDLS and CDR2 YYNGEE come from the germline V gene. Here the CDR3 reads CASTRLTDANTGELFF. Here the CDR3 DNA reads TGTGCCAGCACCCGGCTGACAGATGCGAACACCGGGGAGCTGTTTTTT. Full variable domain (outside the CDR3, taken from reference TRBV9 and TRBJ2-2): DSGVTQTPKHLITATGQRVTLRCSPRSGDLSVYWYQQSLDQGLQFLIQYYNGEERAKGNILERFSAQQFPDLHSELNLSSLELGDSALYFCASTRLTDANTGELFFGEGSRLTVL.

The rearrangement links TRBV3-1 (or the pseudogene TRBV3-2) to TRBJ1-6; 9 bases line up with TRBD1. There are 15 residues in the CDR3. Trimming cost V 4 bases and J 9 bases; bases outside gene matches: 7. Per germline, CDR1 LGHDT and CDR2 YNNKEL (reference sequence). The CDR3 loop is CASSPTGGGSSPLHF. DNA of the CDR3: TGTGCCAGCAGCCCGACAGGGGGAGGCAGTTCACCCCTCCACTTT.

The chain uses TRBV5-1 and TRBJ2-1, with D maybe TRBD1 (6 bases). CDR3 length: 18 residues. CDR1 is SGHRS, CDR2 YFSETQ, per germline. The V and J ends lost 0 bases and 0 bases respectively, with 16 bases between them. The CDR3: CASSLGGMQGTSYNEQFF. The CDR3 region has the DNA TGCGCCAGCAGCTTGGGGGGTATGCAGGGGACCTCCTACAATGAGCAGTTCTTC.

The chain is built from TRBV14 and TRBJ1-2, with D possibly being TRBD1 (6 bases). The germline V gene has CDR1 SGHDN and CDR2 FVKESK. Trimming stripped 3 bases from V and 4 bases from J, with 12 bases between. This CDR3 contains 14 residues. DNA of the CDR3: TGTGCCAGCAGCCAGGGCAGGGGATTCTATGGCTACACCTTC. This codes for CASSQGRGFYGYTF.

The chain links TRBV6-1 to TRBJ1-2; possible D gene TRBD1, 6 bases. The V gene lost 3 bases and the J gene lost 4 bases, with 12 bases spanning the gap. CDR3 size: 14 residues. Germline CDR1 and CDR2: MNHNS and SASEGT. The DNA for the CDR3 is TGTGCCAGCAGTGACAGGGGCAAGGGCTATGGCTACACCTTC. Protein: CASSDRGKGYGYTF.

The J gene is TRBJ2-1, the V gene TRBV5-1; D is perhaps TRBD2 (5 bases). The V and J ends lost 0 bases and 9 bases respectively, with 10 bases between them. This CDR3 contains 13 residues. Per germline, CDR1 SGHRS and CDR2 YFSETQ. The CDR3 sequence: CASSLAAGSEQFF. CDR3 nucleotide sequence: TGCGCCAGCAGCTTGGCCGCGGGTAGTGAGCAGTTCTTC.

This clone was seen once. This sequence joins TRBV19 and TRBJ1-5; 8 nucleotides line up with TRBD1. CDR3 length: 13 residues. Germline V CDR1 and CDR2: LNHDA, SQIVND (reference sequence). The ends lost 7 bases at V and 5 bases at J; junction bases unmatched: 4. As DNA, the CDR3 is TGTGCCAGTACCGACAGGGGTTATCAGCCCCAGCATTTT. This codes for CASTDRGYQPQHF.

This sequence joins TRBV7-8 and TRBJ2-7, with D possibly TRBD1 on 6 matching bases. V was trimmed by 2 bases and J by 4 bases, leaving 15 bases between them. The length of the CDR3 is 15 residues. Per germline, CDR1 SGHVS and CDR2 FQNEAQ. CDR3 sequence (DNA): TGTGCCAGCAGCTTACACAGGGACAAACCTTACGAGCAGTACTTC. Amino acids: CASSLHRDKPYEQYF.

The chain combines TRBV6-2 or TRBV6-3 with TRBJ2-5, with TRBD2 matching 11 bases. With 2 bases clipped from V and 5 bases from J, the junction kept 7 bases outside the gene matches. The CDR3 contains 16 residues. Germline assignment: CDR1 MNHEY and CDR2 SVGEGT. The DNA for the CDR3 is TGTGCCAGCAGTTACGCGGGACTAGCGGTAGGGGAGACCCAGTACTTC. Its protein product is CASSYAGLAVGETQYF.

This clone was seen just once. The chain recombines TRBV28 with TRBJ1-2, with D perhaps matching TRBD1 (6 bases). The CDR3 is 11 amino acids. Germline V gene lookup returns CDR1 MDHEN and CDR2 SYDVKM. V lost 5 bases and J 8 bases, leaving 9 bases between the germline ends. The CDR3 DNA is TGTGCCAGCAGTGGACAGCCCGGCTACACCTTC. Amino acids: CASSGQPGYTF.

The gene calls are TRBV30 and TRBJ1-2; the match to TRBD1 covers 10 bases. CDR3 size: 13 residues. V trimming: 5 bases; J trimming: 3 bases; junction bases outside the gene matches: 3. CDR1 GTSNPN and CDR2 SVGIG come from the germline V gene (reference sequence). CDR3 DNA: TGTGCCTGGGGGACAGGGGTCGACTATGGCTACACCTTC. As protein: CAWGTGVDYGYTF.

This clone appeared a single time. This chain joins TRBV6-5 and TRBJ2-1, with TRBD1 matching 8 bases. Germline CDR1 reads MNHEY; CDR2 reads SVGAGI. The V gene end was trimmed by 8 bases and the J gene end by 3 bases; junction bases not matched to a gene: 9. The CDR3 has 15 residues. CDR3 residues: CASAQQGELYNEQFF. In DNA, the CDR3 is TGTGCCAGCGCCCAACAGGGGGAACTCTACAATGAGCAGTTCTTC.

V and J are TRBV12-3 or TRBV12-4 and TRBJ2-1; unclear D gene. The CDR3 sequence is 13 residues long. Trimming took off 3 bases at V and 7 bases at J, with 10 bases between the two ends. The CDR3 protein is CASSFRLLNEQFF. CDR3 coding DNA: TGTGCCAGCAGTTTTCGTTTGTTGAATGAGCAGTTCTTC.